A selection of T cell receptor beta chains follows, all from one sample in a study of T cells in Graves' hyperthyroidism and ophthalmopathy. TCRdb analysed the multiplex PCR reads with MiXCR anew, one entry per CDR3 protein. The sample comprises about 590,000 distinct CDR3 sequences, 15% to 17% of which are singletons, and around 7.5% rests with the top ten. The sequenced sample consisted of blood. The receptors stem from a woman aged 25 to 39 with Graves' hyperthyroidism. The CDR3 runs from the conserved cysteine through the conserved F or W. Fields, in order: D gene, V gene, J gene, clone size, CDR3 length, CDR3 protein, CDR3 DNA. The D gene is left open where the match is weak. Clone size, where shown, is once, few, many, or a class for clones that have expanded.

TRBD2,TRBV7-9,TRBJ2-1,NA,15,CASSFTSGPYDEQFF,TGTGCCAGCAGTTTCACTAGCGGACCCTACGATGAGCAGTTCTTC
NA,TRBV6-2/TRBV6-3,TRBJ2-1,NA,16,CASTGNRLFLQNEQFF,TGTGCCAGCACGGGGAACAGGCTGTTTTTACAGAATGAGCAGTTCTTC
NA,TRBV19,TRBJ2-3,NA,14,CASSTPGLSDTQYF,TGTGCCAGTAGTACTCCGGGACTCTCAGATACGCAGTATTTT
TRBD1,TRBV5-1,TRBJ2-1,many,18,CASSSDQTGAISYNEQFF,TGCGCCAGCAGCTCCGACCAGACAGGGGCCATTTCCTACAATGAGCAGTTCTTC
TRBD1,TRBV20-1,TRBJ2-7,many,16,CSASYDRDSPSYEQYF,TGCAGTGCTAGTTACGACCGGGACAGCCCCTCCTACGAGCAGTACTTC
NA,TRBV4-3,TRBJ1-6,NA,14,CASSTGFNDSPLHF,TGCGCCAGCAGCACAGGGTTTAACGATTCACCCCTCCACTTT
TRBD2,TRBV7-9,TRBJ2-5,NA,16,CASSPGTSGAQETQYF,TGTGCCAGCAGTCCCGGGACTAGCGGGGCTCAAGAGACCCAGTACTTC
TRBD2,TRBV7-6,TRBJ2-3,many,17,CASSLAPGLDGLNTQYF,TGTGCCAGCAGCTTAGCGCCCGGACTAGATGGGCTAAATACGCAGTATTTT
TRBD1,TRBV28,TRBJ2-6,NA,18,CASSFSPGTGTGANVLTF,TGTGCCAGCAGTTTCAGTCCCGGGACAGGGACCGGGGCCAACGTCCTGACTTTC
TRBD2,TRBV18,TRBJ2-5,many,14,CASSPSGSGETQYF,TGTGCCAGCTCACCAAGCGGGAGTGGAGAGACCCAGTACTTC
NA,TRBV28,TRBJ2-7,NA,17,CVSSYARAGLGAYEQYF,TGCGTCAGCAGTTATGCAAGAGCGGGCCTAGGAGCCTACGAGCAGTACTTC
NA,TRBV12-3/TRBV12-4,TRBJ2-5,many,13,CASSVRTQETQYF,TGTGCCAGCAGCGTCCGCACTCAAGAGACCCAGTACTTC
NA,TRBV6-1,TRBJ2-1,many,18,CASSEGQTVGGVGDEQFF,TGTGCCAGCAGTGAAGGTCAAACTGTAGGGGGGGTGGGGGATGAGCAGTTCTTC
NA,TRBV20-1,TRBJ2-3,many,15,CSALPIQRVTDTQYF,TGCAGTGCACTCCCGATACAGAGAGTTACAGATACGCAGTATTTT
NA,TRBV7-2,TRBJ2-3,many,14,CASSLAAEADTQYF,TGTGCCAGCAGCTTGGCGGCAGAAGCAGATACGCAGTATTTT
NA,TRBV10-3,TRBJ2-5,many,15,CAISESGDFQETQYF,TGTGCCATCAGTGAGTCTGGGGACTTCCAAGAGACCCAGTACTTC
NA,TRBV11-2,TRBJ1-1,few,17,CASSLADLEQGITEAFF,TGTGCCAGCAGCTTAGCCGACCTGGAGCAGGGGATTACTGAAGCTTTCTTT
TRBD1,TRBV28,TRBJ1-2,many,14,CASSPPGQGYGYTF,TGTGCCAGCAGTCCGCCGGGACAGGGCTATGGCTACACCTTC
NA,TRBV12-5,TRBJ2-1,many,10,CASGFHEQFF,TGTGCTAGTGGTTTTCATGAGCAGTTCTTC
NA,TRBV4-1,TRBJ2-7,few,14,CASSQPGEDYEQYF,TGCGCCAGCAGCCAACCAGGGGAGGACTACGAGCAGTACTTC
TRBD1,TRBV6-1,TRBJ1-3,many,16,CASSLGQGDGGNTIYF,TGTGCCAGCAGTTTAGGACAGGGGGATGGTGGAAACACCATATATTTT
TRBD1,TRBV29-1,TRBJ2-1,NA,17,CSVEVGWVGTVRNEQFF,TGCAGCGTTGAAGTAGGGTGGGTTGGGACAGTTCGCAATGAGCAGTTCTTC
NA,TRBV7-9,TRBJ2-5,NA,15,CASSLVQGGRQTQYF,TGTGCCAGCAGCTTAGTACAGGGTGGGCGACAGACCCAGTACTTC
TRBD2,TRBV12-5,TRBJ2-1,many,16,CASGLPPAGAYNEQFF,TGTGCTAGTGGTTTGCCCCCAGCGGGAGCCTACAATGAGCAGTTCTTC
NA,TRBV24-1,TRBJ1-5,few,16,CATSDGARGSHQPQHF,TGTGCCACCAGTGATGGGGCCCGAGGTAGCCATCAGCCCCAGCATTTT
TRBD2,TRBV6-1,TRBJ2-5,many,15,CASTGIAGGLETQYF,TGTGCCAGCACCGGTATAGCGGGAGGGCTGGAGACCCAGTACTTC
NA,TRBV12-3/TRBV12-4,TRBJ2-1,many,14,CASNLVRGGNEQFF,TGTGCCAGCAACCTTGTACGGGGAGGCAATGAGCAGTTCTTC
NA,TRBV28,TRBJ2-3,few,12,CASSSNTDAQYF,TGTGCCAGCAGCTCCAACACAGATGCGCAGTATTTT
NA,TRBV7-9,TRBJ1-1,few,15,CASNKVGGGASEAFF,TGTGCCAGCAACAAAGTCGGGGGGGGGGCGAGTGAAGCTTTCTTT
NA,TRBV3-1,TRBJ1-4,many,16,CASSQDRWVHREKLFF,TGTGCCAGCAGCCAAGATAGGTGGGTTCATCGGGAAAAACTGTTTTTT
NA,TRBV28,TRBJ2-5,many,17,CASSFYPQAVLPETQYF,TGTGCCAGCAGTTTCTACCCACAGGCGGTCCTCCCGGAGACCCAGTACTTC
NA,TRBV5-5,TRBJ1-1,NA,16,CASSFLRWTENTEAFF,TGTGCCAGCAGCTTTCTTCGGTGGACGGAGAACACTGAAGCTTTCTTT
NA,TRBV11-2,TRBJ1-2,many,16,CASSLDLWVGGYGYTF,TGTGCCAGCAGCTTAGATTTATGGGTCGGAGGCTATGGCTACACCTTC
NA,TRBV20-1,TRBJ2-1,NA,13,CSASPSSRSRQFF,TGCAGTGCTAGCCCCTCTTCTCGTTCGCGGCAGTTCTTC
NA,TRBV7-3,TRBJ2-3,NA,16,CASSLTGVRIADTQYF,TGTGCCAGCAGCTTAACTGGCGTGAGGATCGCAGATACGCAGTATTTT
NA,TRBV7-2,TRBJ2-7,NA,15,CASSQEGFKGYEQYF,TGTGCCAGCAGCCAAGAGGGGTTTAAGGGCTACGAGCAGTACTTC
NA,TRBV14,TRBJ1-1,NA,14,CASSPLLGNTEAFF,TGTGCCAGCAGCCCCCTGCTGGGGAACACTGAAGCTTTCTTT